This T cell receptor (beta chain) is drawn from a study of cytomegalovirus exposure and HLA in healthy donors. Study in general: Later analysis reported that the 110 or so validation repertoires shared the platform of the approximately 670 first-cohort repertoires. Findings and caveats of the study: TCR beta chains numbering some 160 were designated cytomegalovirus-associated. CMV antigen specificity was confirmed in vitro for three CMV-associated chains.

The V end was cut by 1 base, the J end by 0 bases, with 7 bases between. This CDR3 is built from 14 residues. Germline-derived CDR1 and CDR2 are SGHRS and YFSETQ. Donors were drawn from the 120-subject validation cohort, separate from the approximately 620-subject first cohort. A word on this clone: Its matching antigen is unknown. The same CDR3 is also encoded by other DNA sequences in this sample.

Clones were read by immunoSEQ multiplex PCR, and TCRdb kept only the in-frame ones, dropping some. Of around 240,000 clones listed, around 90% are singletons. V usage is TRBV5-1 and J usage is TRBJ1-1; D is ambiguous. The source is a woman aged 18-29 years in good health and CMV-seronegative. The sequenced sample consisted of PBMCs. In DNA, the CDR3 is TGCGCCAGCAGCTTGTCGGGGTTGAACACTGAAGCTTTCTTT. This codes for CASSLSGLNTEAFF.